This T cell receptor beta chain was found in a study of blood T cell repertoires in COVID-19. Germline CDR1 is SGHRS and CDR2 is YFSETQ. The length of the CDR3 is 15 residues. V shed 2 bases and J shed 8 bases, with 16 bases lying between them. Per the study methods: Reference gene primer amplification gave nucleated cell count estimates. Produced via immunoSEQ multiplex PCR; TCRdb's table is partial and in-frame only. V and J calls and clone size are copied from that table; D and trimming were computed from the DNA. The sample shows approximately 220,000 clones, about 83% of them seen only once. The chain carries TRBV5-1 and TRBJ2-2, with a tentative D call TRBD2 (6 bases). The receptor comes from a woman between 40 and 55 years old with active or convalescent COVID-19. The source material was peripheral blood. This CDR3 is CASSFSPVAAGELFF. The CDR3 coding sequence is TGCGCCAGCAGCTTTAGTCCGGTAGCGGCGGGGGAGCTGTTTTTT.